This T cell receptor (beta chain) comes out of a study of blood T cell repertoires in COVID-19 (dated by TCRdb to about 2020). As for the study more broadly: The collaborator samples originated in the United States, Italy and Spain and spanned the acute and convalescent phases of COVID-19. Subjects who had been exposed to COVID-19, were actively infected with it, or had recovered from it provided the deeply sampled blood TCRbeta repertoires that made up the dataset. The repertoires were released in a freely available public database intended as a resource for research on the immune response to SARS-CoV-2. The samples were drawn from the first 160 participants of the ongoing ImmuneRACE study and from 950 to 1,500 subjects provided by 6 global collaborators. HLA class I and class II types, where available, came from metadata supplied by the sample provider rather than from assay-based typing. The prospective study material was composed of cDNA or gDNA derived from T cells, B-cell-depleted T cells, or PBMCs. Nearly every sample came with metadata listing a de-identified subject ID, COVID-19 status, age in years and sex.

In the prospective study, participants were roughly 18 to 100 years old, resided in about 25 geographic areas of the United States, and were enrolled through a virtual design. In the prospective study, participants were assigned to cohorts based on the clinical history participants reported in a screening survey and a study questionnaire. For ImmuneRACE Cohort 3, a participant was defined as recovered based on two consecutive negative NP/OP PCR tests, clearance by a healthcare professional, or resolution of symptoms. In the prospective study, mobile phlebotomists collected whole blood, serum and a nasopharyngeal or oropharyngeal swab from each participant. Participants in the prospective study had the option to provide additional blood draws and questionnaires over a roughly 2-month period. Prospective study blood samples were shipped either frozen or at room temperature before DNA extraction.

As for this clone: There is no known antigen for this receptor. Qualities for individual bases were not recorded, and no much larger clone is one base off.

Study-wide findings and limitations: The amount of clinical and demographic metadata varied by source and participant and was provided uncurated.

TCRbeta CDR3 regions were amplified from genomic DNA by means of the immunoSEQ Assay, a bias-controlled multiplex PCR. From the authors' description of their analysis: The number of nucleated cells in each sample was estimated from the amplification of reference gene primers within the assay. To quantify the absolute abundance of each unique TCRbeta CDR3 rearrangement, sequence reads were collapsed and filtered. For each sample, productive Simpson clonality was calculated by taking the square root of Simpson's diversity index across productive rearrangements. The immuneACCESS repertoire file appears here via TCRdb, limited to in-frame rearrangements. These files lack a portion of the clones; in checked studies, under half of the deficit traces to unresolved V genes, and the cause of the others is not known. V and J calls and clone size follow that table, whereas D and trimming were derived from the DNA. Here the sample has approximately 480,000 clones; roughly 87% occur a single time. Roughly 0.72% of the sample goes to the ten largest clones.

V is cut back by 5 bases and J by 4 bases, with 6 bases in the junction unmatched. Inclusive of the bounding cysteine and phenylalanine, the CDR3 is 14 residues long. Only CDR3 DNA is held: 42 bases, read in frame from base 1. According to the germline V gene (reference sequence), CDR1 reads PRHDT and CDR2 reads FYEKMQ. Rearrangement joined TRBV13 to TRBJ2-3, with 7 middle bases fitting TRBD1. This TCR came from a woman under 30 who had recovered from COVID-19. The sample comprised PBMCs or T cells enriched from blood (not recorded which). The CDR3 is CASSRQGRADTQYF. The DNA sequence is given as TGTGCCAGCAGCAGACAGGGAAGGGCAGATACGCAGTATTTT.